Sequencing of this T cell receptor beta chain was carried out in a study of blood T cells in healthy people across ages. In its sample, this clonotype was seen a few times. With a J-beta primer mix and a sample-barcoded 5' primer, a second PCR ran about 7 to 12 cycles. TCRdb re-called the 5' RACE reads through MiXCR, storing one row per CDR3 protein. The sample has 760,000 or so distinct CDR3 sequences; just under 25% are singletons. From germline, CDR1 is SGHRS and CDR2 YFSETQ. Trimming took 4 bases from V and 4 from J, leaving 13 bases between them. The CDR3 runs 14 residues. These same data were also listed under a study on T cells of mothers and their children. That work adds: Input to cDNA synthesis comprised all extracted RNA, at a ratio of about 1.5 ug per 15 ul. For each mother, over 8 million TCR beta CDR3 reads were obtained, and for each child, approximately 3 million. Overlap in related mother-child pairs always slightly exceeded unrelated pairs, never significantly.

The chain links TRBV5-1 to TRBJ2-3; perhaps TRBD2 as D (5 bases). The sample comprised blood. The TCR comes from a boy younger than 18 in good health. The DNA of the CDR3 is TGCGCCAGCAGCCCTTCACTAGAGCCAGATACGCAGTATTTT. Translating it yields CASSPSLEPDTQYF.